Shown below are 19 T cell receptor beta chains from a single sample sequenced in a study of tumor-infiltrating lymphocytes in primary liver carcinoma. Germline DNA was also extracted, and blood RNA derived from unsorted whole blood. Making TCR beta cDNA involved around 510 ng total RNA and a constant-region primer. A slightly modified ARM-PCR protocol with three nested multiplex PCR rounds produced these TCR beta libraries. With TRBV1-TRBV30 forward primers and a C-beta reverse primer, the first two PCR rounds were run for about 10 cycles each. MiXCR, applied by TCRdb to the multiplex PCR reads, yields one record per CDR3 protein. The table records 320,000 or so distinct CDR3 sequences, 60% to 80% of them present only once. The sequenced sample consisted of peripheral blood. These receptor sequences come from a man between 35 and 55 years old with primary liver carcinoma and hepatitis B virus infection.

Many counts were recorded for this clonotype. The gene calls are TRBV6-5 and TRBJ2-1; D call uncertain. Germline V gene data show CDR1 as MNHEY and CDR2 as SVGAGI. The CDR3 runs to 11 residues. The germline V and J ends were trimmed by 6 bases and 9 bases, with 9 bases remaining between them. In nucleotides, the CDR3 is TGTGCCAGCAGGACCTCCGTTGAGCAGTTCTTC. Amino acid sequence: CASRTSVEQFF.

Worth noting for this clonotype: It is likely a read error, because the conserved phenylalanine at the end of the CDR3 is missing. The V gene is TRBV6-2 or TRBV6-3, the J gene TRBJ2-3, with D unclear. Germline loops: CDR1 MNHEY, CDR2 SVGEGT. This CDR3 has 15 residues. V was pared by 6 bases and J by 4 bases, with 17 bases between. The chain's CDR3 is CASSQDSPKSDTQYL. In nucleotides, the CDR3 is TGTGCCAGCAGCCAAGACTCCCCCAAATCAGATACGCAGTATTTA.

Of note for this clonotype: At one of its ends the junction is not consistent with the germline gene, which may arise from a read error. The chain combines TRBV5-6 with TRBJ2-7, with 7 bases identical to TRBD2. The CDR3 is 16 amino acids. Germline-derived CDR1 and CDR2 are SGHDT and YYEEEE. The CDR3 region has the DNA TGTGCCGGCAGCTCTGGAGGACTGGGAGGGCCCTACGAGCAGTACTTC. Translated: CAGSSGGLGGPYEQYF.

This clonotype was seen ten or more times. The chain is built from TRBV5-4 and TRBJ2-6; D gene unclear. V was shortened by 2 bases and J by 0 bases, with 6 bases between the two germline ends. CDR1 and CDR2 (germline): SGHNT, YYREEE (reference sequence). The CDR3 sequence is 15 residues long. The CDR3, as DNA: TGTGCCAGCAGCTTCGATCGCTCTGGGGCCAACGTCCTGACTTTC. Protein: CASSFDRSGANVLTF.

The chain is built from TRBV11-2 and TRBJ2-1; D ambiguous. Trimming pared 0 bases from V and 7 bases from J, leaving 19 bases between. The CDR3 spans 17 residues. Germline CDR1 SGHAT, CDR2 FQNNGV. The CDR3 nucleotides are TGTGCCAGCAGCTTAGATCCCGACGTTCACGGGCGGAATGAGCAGTTCTTC. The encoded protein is CASSLDPDVHGRNEQFF.

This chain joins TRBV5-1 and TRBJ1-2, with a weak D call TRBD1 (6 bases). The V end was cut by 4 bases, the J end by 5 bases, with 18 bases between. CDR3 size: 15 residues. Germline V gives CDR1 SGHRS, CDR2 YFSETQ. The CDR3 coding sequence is TGCGCCAGCAGCCTCGGCGACACCCAGGGGTATGGCTACACCTTC. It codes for CASSLGDTQGYGYTF.

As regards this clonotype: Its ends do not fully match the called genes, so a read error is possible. CDR3 sequence: CASSPRGTTYNEQIF. The CDR3 nucleotides are TGTGCCAGCAGCCCGAGGGGGACTACCTACAATGAGCAGATCTTC. J is TRBJ2-1 and V is TRBV7-9, with TRBD2 as a possible D gene (7 bases). This CDR3 is built from 15 residues. Germline-derived CDR1 and CDR2 are SEHNR and FQNEAQ (reference sequence).

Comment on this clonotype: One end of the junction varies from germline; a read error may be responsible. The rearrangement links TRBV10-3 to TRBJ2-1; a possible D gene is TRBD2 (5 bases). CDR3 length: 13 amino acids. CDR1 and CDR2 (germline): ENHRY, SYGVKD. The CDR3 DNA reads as TGTTCCATCAGTGAGAGCGGTTACAATGAGCAGTTCTTC. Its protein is CSISESGYNEQFF.

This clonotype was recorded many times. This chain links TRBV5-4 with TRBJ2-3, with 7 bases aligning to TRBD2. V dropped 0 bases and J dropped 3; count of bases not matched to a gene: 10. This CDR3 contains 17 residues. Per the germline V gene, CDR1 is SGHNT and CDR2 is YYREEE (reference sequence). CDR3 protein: CASSLGGGRGGTDTQYF. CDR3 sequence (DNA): TGTGCCAGCAGCTTGGGAGGCGGGAGAGGCGGAACAGATACGCAGTATTTT.

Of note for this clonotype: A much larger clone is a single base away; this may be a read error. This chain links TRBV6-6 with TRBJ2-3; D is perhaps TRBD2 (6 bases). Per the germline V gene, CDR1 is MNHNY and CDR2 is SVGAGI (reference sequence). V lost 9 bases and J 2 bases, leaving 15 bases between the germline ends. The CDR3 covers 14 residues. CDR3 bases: TGTGCCAGTTGGAATAGCGGCCTCACAGATACGCAGTATTTT. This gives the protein CASWNSGLTDTQYF.

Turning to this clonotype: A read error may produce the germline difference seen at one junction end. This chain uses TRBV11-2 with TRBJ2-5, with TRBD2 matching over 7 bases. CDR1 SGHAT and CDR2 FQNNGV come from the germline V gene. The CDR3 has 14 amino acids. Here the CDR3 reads CASSIREGREIQYF. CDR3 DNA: TGTGCCAGCAGTATTAGGGAGGGTCGGGAGATCCAGTACTTC.

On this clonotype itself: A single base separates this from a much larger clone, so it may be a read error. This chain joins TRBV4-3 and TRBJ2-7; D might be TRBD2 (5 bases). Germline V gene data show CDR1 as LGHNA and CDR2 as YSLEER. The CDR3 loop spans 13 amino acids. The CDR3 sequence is CASSQETRREQHF. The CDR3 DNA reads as TGCGCCAGCAGCCAAGAAACCCGAAGGGAGCAGCACTTC.

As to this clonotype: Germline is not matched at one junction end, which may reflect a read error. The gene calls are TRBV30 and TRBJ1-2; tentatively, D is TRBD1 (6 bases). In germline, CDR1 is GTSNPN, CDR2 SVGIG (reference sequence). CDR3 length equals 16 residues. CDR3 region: CAWTAPQRGSNYGYTF. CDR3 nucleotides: TGTGCCTGGACCGCTCCCCAAAGGGGGAGTAACTATGGTTACACCTTC.

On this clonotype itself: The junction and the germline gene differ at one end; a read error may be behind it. DNA for the CDR3: TGTGCCAGCAGCCGGGGGACTAGCGGTAGCTCCTACGAGAAGTACTTC. Residues: CASSRGTSGSSYEKYF. The chain carries TRBV5-4 and TRBJ2-7; 11 bases fit TRBD2. From germline, CDR1 is SGHNT and CDR2 YYREEE (reference sequence). The CDR3 is made up of 16 amino acids.

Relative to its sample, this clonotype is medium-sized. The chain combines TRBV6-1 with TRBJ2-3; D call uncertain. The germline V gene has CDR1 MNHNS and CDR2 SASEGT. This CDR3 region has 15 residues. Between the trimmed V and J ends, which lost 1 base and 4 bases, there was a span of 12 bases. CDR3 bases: TGTGCCAGCAGTGAAGGTAGCTGGCCCGCAGATACGCAGTATTTT. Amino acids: CASSEGSWPADTQYF.

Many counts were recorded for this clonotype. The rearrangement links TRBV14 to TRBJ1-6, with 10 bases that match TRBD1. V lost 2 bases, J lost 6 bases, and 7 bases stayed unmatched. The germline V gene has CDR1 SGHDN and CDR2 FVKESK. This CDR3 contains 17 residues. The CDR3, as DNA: TGTGCCAGCAGCCAACGGACAGGGGGAGTTTCTAATTCACCCCTCCACTTT. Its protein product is CASSQRTGGVSNSPLHF.

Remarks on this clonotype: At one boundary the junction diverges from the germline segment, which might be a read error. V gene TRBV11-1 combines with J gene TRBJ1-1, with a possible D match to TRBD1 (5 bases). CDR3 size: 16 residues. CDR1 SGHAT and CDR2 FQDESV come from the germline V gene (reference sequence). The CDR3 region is CVSSFLAGTGNTEAFF. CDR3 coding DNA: TGTGTCAGCAGCTTTTTGGCCGGGACGGGGAACACTGAAGCTTTCTTT.

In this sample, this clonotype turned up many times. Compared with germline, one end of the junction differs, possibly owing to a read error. The CDR3 region has the DNA TGCAGCGCTGAATCACCGACTAGCGGGAAACGCAATGAGCAGTTCTTC. It is translated as CSAESPTSGKRNEQFF. V usage is TRBV29-1 and J usage is TRBJ2-1; 11 bases map to TRBD2. Germline V gene lookup returns CDR1 SQVTM and CDR2 ANQGSEA. The CDR3 spans 16 residues.

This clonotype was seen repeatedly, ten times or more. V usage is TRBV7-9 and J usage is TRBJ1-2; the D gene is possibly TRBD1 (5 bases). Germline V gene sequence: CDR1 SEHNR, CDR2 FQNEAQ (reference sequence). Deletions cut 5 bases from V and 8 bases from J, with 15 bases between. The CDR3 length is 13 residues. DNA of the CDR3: TGTGCCAGCAGCCCCGGGACTTCGCTAGGCTACACCTTC. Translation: CASSPGTSLGYTF.